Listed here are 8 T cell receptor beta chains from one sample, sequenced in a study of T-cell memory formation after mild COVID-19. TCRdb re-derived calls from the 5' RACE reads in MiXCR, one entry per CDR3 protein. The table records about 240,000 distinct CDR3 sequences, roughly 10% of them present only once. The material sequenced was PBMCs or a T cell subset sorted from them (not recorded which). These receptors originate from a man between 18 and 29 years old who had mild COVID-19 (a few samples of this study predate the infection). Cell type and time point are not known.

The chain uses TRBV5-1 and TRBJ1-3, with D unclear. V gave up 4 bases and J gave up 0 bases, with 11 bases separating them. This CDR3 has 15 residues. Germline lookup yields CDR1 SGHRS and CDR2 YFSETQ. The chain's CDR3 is CASSPFSSSGNTIYF. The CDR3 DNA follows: TGCGCCAGCAGCCCCTTTTCGAGCTCTGGAAACACCATATATTTT.

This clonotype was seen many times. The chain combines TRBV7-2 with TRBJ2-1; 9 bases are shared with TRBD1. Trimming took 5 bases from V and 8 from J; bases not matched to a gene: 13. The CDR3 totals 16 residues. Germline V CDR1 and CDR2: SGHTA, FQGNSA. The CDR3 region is CASSGPGQGRLYEQFF. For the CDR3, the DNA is TGTGCCAGCAGCGGACCGGGACAGGGTAGGCTATATGAGCAGTTCTTC.

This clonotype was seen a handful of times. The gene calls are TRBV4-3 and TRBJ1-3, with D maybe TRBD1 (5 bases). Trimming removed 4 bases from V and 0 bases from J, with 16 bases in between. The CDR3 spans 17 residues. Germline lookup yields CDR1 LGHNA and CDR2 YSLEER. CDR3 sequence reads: CASSLGALDSSGNTIYF. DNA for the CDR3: TGCGCCAGCAGCCTTGGGGCACTCGACAGCTCTGGAAACACCATATATTTT.

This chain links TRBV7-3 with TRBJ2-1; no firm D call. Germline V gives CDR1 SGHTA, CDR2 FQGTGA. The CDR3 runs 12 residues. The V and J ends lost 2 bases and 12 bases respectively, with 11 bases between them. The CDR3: CASSLGLSGQFF. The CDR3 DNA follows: TGTGCCAGCAGCTTAGGGCTTAGTGGGCAGTTCTTC.

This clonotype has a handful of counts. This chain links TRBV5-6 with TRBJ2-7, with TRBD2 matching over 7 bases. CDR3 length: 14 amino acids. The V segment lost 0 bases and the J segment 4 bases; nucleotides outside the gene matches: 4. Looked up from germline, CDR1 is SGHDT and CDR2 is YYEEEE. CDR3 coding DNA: TGTGCCAGCAGCTTGGGGCTAGCGGTTTACGAGCAGTACGTC. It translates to CASSLGLAVYEQYV.

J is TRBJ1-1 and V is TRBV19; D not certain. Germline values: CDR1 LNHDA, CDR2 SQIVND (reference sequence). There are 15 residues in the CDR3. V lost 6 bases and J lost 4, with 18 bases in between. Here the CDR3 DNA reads TGTGCCAGTAGGCACAGCAGAAGTTTCGGCACTGAAGCTTTCTTT. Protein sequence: CASRHSRSFGTEAFF.

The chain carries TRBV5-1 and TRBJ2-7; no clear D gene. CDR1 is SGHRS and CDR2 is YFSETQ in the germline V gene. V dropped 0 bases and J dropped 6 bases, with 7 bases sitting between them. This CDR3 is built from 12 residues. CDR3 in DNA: TGCGCCAGCAGCTTGGGGGCCAGCGAGCAGTACTTC. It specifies CASSLGASEQYF.

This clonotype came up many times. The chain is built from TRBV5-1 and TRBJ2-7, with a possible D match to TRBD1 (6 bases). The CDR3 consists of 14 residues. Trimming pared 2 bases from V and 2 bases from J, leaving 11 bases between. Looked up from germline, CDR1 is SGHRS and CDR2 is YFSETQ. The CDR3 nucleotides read TGCGCCAGCAGCTTTGGGCAGGGGCCCTACGAGCAGTACTTC. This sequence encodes CASSFGQGPYEQYF.